These T cell receptor beta chains were read from a single sample in a study of T cell repertoires in cytomegalovirus infection. TCRdb itself ran the reads through MiXCR, one entry per CDR3 protein. The table records hundreds of thousands of distinct CDR3 sequences, 30% to 40% of them present only once. These TCRs are of unknown antigen specificity. Sequencing used cultured PBMCs, obtained from culture after CMV antigen stimulation. These receptors were obtained from a human donor in good health (CMV status not recorded). Some clones in this sample may be carry-over from other donors' samples. CDR3s include the opening cysteine and the closing phenylalanine or tryptophan. The D gene is left open where the match is weak. Part of the rows lack a size; the others show once, few, many or a class for expanded clones.

J gene: TRBJ2-2
V gene: TRBV19
D gene: TRBD2
clone size: once
CDR3 protein: CASSILAGVTGELFF
CDR3 DNA: TGTGCCAGTAGTATACTAGCGGGAGTCACCGGGGAGCTGTTTTTT

J gene: TRBJ2-1
V gene: TRBV3-1
D gene: TRBD2
clone size: .
CDR3 protein: CASSQGGLAYYNEQFF
CDR3 DNA: TGTGCCAGCAGCCAGGGGGGACTAGCGTACTACAATGAGCAGTTCTTC

J gene: TRBJ2-1
V gene: TRBV6-2/TRBV6-3
D gene: .
clone size: few
CDR3 protein: CASSYVPSAPGRSEQFF
CDR3 DNA: TGTGCCAGCAGTTACGTCCCTAGCGCCCCCGGGCGCAGTGAGCAGTTCTTC

J gene: TRBJ1-4
V gene: TRBV11-2
D gene: .
clone size: few
CDR3 protein: CASSLGATGTNEKLFF
CDR3 DNA: TGTGCCAGCAGCTTAGGAGCTACAGGGACTAATGAAAAACTGTTTTTT

J gene: TRBJ2-5
V gene: TRBV5-1
D gene: TRBD2
clone size: .
CDR3 protein: CASSLVPVPGGREETQYF
CDR3 DNA: TGCGCCAGCAGCTTGGTCCCAGTTCCGGGCGGGAGGGAAGAGACCCAGTACTTC

J gene: TRBJ2-3
V gene: TRBV7-2
D gene: .
clone size: many
CDR3 protein: CASSRTFTDTQYF
CDR3 DNA: TGTGCCAGCAGCCGGACTTTCACAGATACGCAGTATTTT

J gene: TRBJ1-1
V gene: TRBV28
D gene: TRBD1
clone size: .
CDR3 protein: CASRGLDRGGTEAFF
CDR3 DNA: TGTGCCAGCAGGGGTTTAGACAGGGGCGGTACTGAAGCTTTCTTT

J gene: TRBJ1-5
V gene: TRBV4-1
D gene: .
clone size: few
CDR3 protein: CASSQDADQPQHF
CDR3 DNA: TGCGCCAGCAGCCAGGACGCGGATCAGCCCCAGCATTTT

J gene: TRBJ2-3
V gene: TRBV20-1
D gene: .
clone size: .
CDR3 protein: CSAPRTNPTPDTQYF
CDR3 DNA: TGCAGTGCACCAAGGACGAACCCGACCCCAGATACGCAGTATTTT

J gene: TRBJ2-7
V gene: TRBV6-2/TRBV6-3
D gene: .
clone size: few
CDR3 protein: CASSLSHGGIYEQYF
CDR3 DNA: TGTGCCAGCAGTTTGAGCCATGGGGGAATATACGAGCAGTACTTC

J gene: TRBJ2-3
V gene: TRBV7-2
D gene: .
clone size: many
CDR3 protein: CASSETVLAFTDTQYF
CDR3 DNA: TGTGCCAGCAGCGAAACCGTCCTAGCGTTCACAGATACGCAGTATTTT

J gene: TRBJ2-7
V gene: TRBV28
D gene: .
clone size: .
CDR3 protein: CASSLNGGSSYEQYF
CDR3 DNA: TGTGCCAGCAGTTTGAATGGGGGGTCCTCCTACGAGCAGTACTTC

J gene: TRBJ2-3
V gene: TRBV7-2
D gene: .
clone size: .
CDR3 protein: CASSLQGLGTDTQYF
CDR3 DNA: TGTGCCAGCAGCTTACAGGGGCTCGGTACAGATACGCAGTATTTT

J gene: TRBJ2-3
V gene: TRBV4-3
D gene: TRBD1
clone size: few
CDR3 protein: CASSQDVTGGTDTQYF
CDR3 DNA: TGCGCCAGCAGCCAAGATGTAACAGGGGGCACAGATACGCAGTATTTT

J gene: TRBJ2-1
V gene: TRBV6-5
D gene: .
clone size: .
CDR3 protein: CASYPGGSSYNEQFF
CDR3 DNA: TGTGCCAGCTATCCCGGGGGAAGCTCCTACAATGAGCAGTTCTTC